This T cell receptor (beta chain) came from a study of blood T cells in healthy people across ages. Whole-study context: Using template switching, researchers captured about one barcoded beta molecule for each two T cells.

The CDR3 has 14 amino acids. Trimming removed 0 bases from V and 7 bases from J; junction bases left unmatched: 5. Germline values: CDR1 SGHRS, CDR2 YFSETQ. Findings and caveats of the study: Among long-lived donors, naive CD4+ cells were more numerous and diversity higher than in aged donors.

Next came a second PCR, run for about 7 to 12 cycles, which used a sample-barcoded 5' primer along with a J-beta primer mix. Each of the cDNA molecules was tagged by a template-switch adaptor with 12 random nucleotides. TCRdb recomputed calls from the 5' RACE reads with MiXCR, one row per CDR3 protein. In the table there are about 970,000 distinct CDR3 sequences, roughly 47% of which are singletons. Only one count was recorded for this clonotype. The antigen is undetermined. The clonotype originates from an older woman in good health. The chain employs TRBV5-1 and TRBJ2-3, with 7 bases aligning to TRBD1. Specimen: blood. CDR3 amino acids: CASSLGSGGNTQYF. Here the CDR3 DNA reads TGCGCCAGCAGCTTGGGTTCAGGGGGTAATACGCAGTATTTT. Variable domain in full (rest from reference TRBV5-1 and TRBJ2-3): KAGVTQTPRYLIKTRGQQVTLSCSPISGHRSVSWYQQTPGQGLQFLFEYFSETQRNKGNFPGRFSGRQFSNSRSEMNVSTLELGDSALYLCASSLGSGGNTQYFGPGTRLTVL.